This T cell receptor (beta chain) appears in the sequencing data of a study of T cell responses to AZD1222 COVID-19 vaccine. In germline, CDR1 is MNHEY, CDR2 SMNVEV (reference sequence). This CDR3 is 14 amino acids long. V was shortened by 7 bases and J by 9 bases, with 21 bases between the two germline ends. This clone occurred a few times. Sequenced by immunoSEQ multiplex PCR; TCRdb stores in-frame clones only, minus some. The table shows approximately 90,000 clones, with about nine tenths occurring only once. The sequence was obtained from an adult in good health. This specimen was peripheral blood, taken on day 0 of AZD1222 vaccination. The chain carries TRBV27 and TRBJ1-1; D is unclear. The CDR3 spells CASTLQLGSAKAFF. CDR3 nucleotide sequence: TGTGCCAGCACCCTCCAGTTGGGGTCGGCTAAAGCTTTCTTT.